The 27 T cell receptor beta chains below were found in one sample sequenced in a study of shared clonotypes between healthy human individuals. The table came from immunoSEQ multiplex PCR; TCRdb's copy has only in-frame clones and leaves some out. There are about 2.4 million clones in the sample; 80% to 95% occur only once, and roughly 0.36% lies in the top ten. Input material: naive CD4+ T cells from PBMCs. The subset here: CD45RA+ positively selected. The receptors originated from a man between 18 and 29 years old in good health. Some clones in this sample may be carry-over from other donors' samples.

The genes are TRBV6-1 and TRBJ2-5, with a possible D match to TRBD2 (6 bases). In germline, CDR1 is MNHNS, CDR2 SASEGT. Trimming removed 7 bases at V and 5 bases at J, with 17 bases between. This CDR3 has 14 amino acids. The DNA for the CDR3 is TGTGCCAGCACTACGGGAGATTTAGGGGAGACCCAGTACTTC. Translated: CASTTGDLGETQYF.

This sequence joins TRBV14 and TRBJ2-5; maybe TRBD2 (6 bases). Germline V lookup: CDR1 SGHDN, CDR2 FVKESK. CDR3 length: 15 amino acids. The V gene lost 0 bases and the J gene lost 5 bases, with 13 bases spanning the gap. In nucleotides, the CDR3 is TGTGCCAGCAGCCAAGATTGGGCCCGGGGGGAGACCCAGTACTTC. Translating it yields CASSQDWARGETQYF.

The rearrangement links TRBV6-1 to TRBJ2-7, with D maybe TRBD1 (5 bases). Germline V gene data show CDR1 as MNHNS and CDR2 as SASEGT. This CDR3 contains 15 residues. Trimming took 4 bases from V and 4 from J, leaving 17 bases between them. The chain's CDR3 is CASSGVGRASYEQYF. CDR3 coding DNA: TGTGCCAGCAGTGGCGTGGGCAGGGCTAGTTACGAGCAGTACTTC.

V is TRBV4-1 and J is TRBJ1-2, with D perhaps TRBD1 (5 bases). There are 15 residues in the CDR3. V lost 0 bases and J 4 bases, leaving 12 bases between the germline ends. Germline CDR1 is MGHRA and CDR2 is YSYEKL. The CDR3 region has the DNA TGCGCCAGCAGCCAAGATATATCAGGGCCCTATGGCTACACCTTC. Protein: CASSQDISGPYGYTF.

Turning to this clone: The same CDR3 is also encoded by other DNA sequences in this sample. The chain carries TRBV4-2 and TRBJ1-2; weak D call: TRBD1 (6 bases). The CDR3 is 13 amino acids. The V gene lost 2 bases and the J gene lost 2 bases, with 6 bases spanning the gap. The germline V gene has CDR1 LGHNA and CDR2 YNFKEQ. CDR3 DNA sequence: TGTGCCAGCAGCCAACAGGGGAACTATGGCTACACCTTC. Translating gives CASSQQGNYGYTF.

Regarding this clone: At the DNA level, this CDR3 is encoded by other sequences in the same sample as well. V usage is TRBV27 and J usage is TRBJ1-1; 7 bases match TRBD1. The CDR3 is 13 residues long. The J segment lost 4 bases and the V segment lost 5 bases, leaving 4 bases of the junction unmatched. Per the germline V gene, CDR1 is MNHEY and CDR2 is SMNVEV (reference sequence). In nucleotides, the CDR3 is TGTGCCAGCAGTCTAAACAGGGGCACTGAAGCTTTCTTT. Protein sequence: CASSLNRGTEAFF.

The V and J genes are TRBV6-5 and TRBJ2-7, with D possibly matching TRBD1 (7 bases). The V gene's germline CDR1 is MNHEY and CDR2 SVGAGI. V was shortened by 10 bases and J by 9 bases, with 19 bases between the two germline ends. CDR3 length equals 12 residues. CDR3 DNA sequence: TGTGCCACCAAAGACAGGGAGGAGGTGCAGTACTTC. Translating gives CATKDREEVQYF.

The chain joins TRBV18 to TRBJ2-7; 9 nucleotides match TRBD1. This CDR3 spans 14 amino acids. Germline V lookup: CDR1 KGHSH, CDR2 LQKENI. With 5 bases clipped from V and 4 bases from J, the junction kept 6 bases outside the gene matches. CDR3 sequence: CASSEGGTGYEQYF. The CDR3 DNA sequence: TGTGCCAGCTCAGAGGGTGGGACAGGGTACGAGCAGTACTTC.

J is TRBJ2-3 and V is TRBV6-1; no reliable D call. Germline V CDR1 and CDR2: MNHNS, SASEGT. V lost 8 bases and J 10 bases, leaving 7 bases between the germline ends. CDR3 length: 9 residues. In DNA form, the CDR3 reads TGTGCCAGCCTCCCTCCGCAGTATTTT. It codes for CASLPPQYF.

The chain employs TRBV11-2 and TRBJ2-2; 7 nucleotides line up with TRBD2. V was clipped by 1 base and J by 1 base; unmatched bases: 3. Germline V gene data show CDR1 as SGHAT and CDR2 as FQNNGV. This CDR3 has 16 residues. For the CDR3, the DNA is TGTGCCAGCAGCTTAGGGGGACTAAAGAACACCGGGGAGCTGTTTTTT. This sequence encodes CASSLGGLKNTGELFF.

The chain links TRBV28 to TRBJ1-2; 8 nucleotides align to TRBD1. The V gene end was trimmed by 2 bases and the J gene end by 4 bases; junction bases not matched to a gene: 9. Germline CDR1 reads MDHEN; CDR2 reads SYDVKM. This CDR3 contains 16 residues. The DNA of the CDR3 is TGTGCCAGCAGTTTAGGGAACAGGGGGTTGATCTATGGCTACACCTTC. Its protein product is CASSLGNRGLIYGYTF.

The V and J genes are TRBV28 and TRBJ2-3; 14 nucleotides line up with TRBD2. The V gene end was trimmed by 2 bases and the J gene end by 2 bases; junction bases not matched to a gene: 15. Germline V CDR1 and CDR2: MDHEN, SYDVKM. The CDR3 loop spans 21 amino acids. The CDR3 is CASSLGLAGGARGTATDTQYF. The CDR3 DNA reads TGTGCCAGCAGTTTAGGACTAGCGGGAGGAGCCCGGGGGACCGCCACAGATACGCAGTATTTT.

This clone showed up just once. Different DNA sequences within this sample yield the same CDR3. The chain has TRBV19 and TRBJ1-1; D unclear. This CDR3 has 13 residues. From germline, CDR1 is LNHDA and CDR2 SQIVND (reference sequence). The V and J ends lost 1 base and 3 bases respectively, with 6 bases between them. The CDR3 region is CASSIGPDTEAFF. In DNA, the CDR3 is TGTGCCAGTAGTATAGGACCGGACACTGAAGCTTTCTTT.

This chain links TRBV6-1 with TRBJ2-7; 11 nucleotides match TRBD2. Trimming cost V 7 bases and J 6 bases; bases outside gene matches: 11. This CDR3 spans 15 amino acids. In germline, CDR1 is MNHNS, CDR2 SASEGT. CDR3 coding DNA: TGTGCCAGCACTTTAGCGGGAGGGCGACTTTTCGAGCAGTACTTC. Translated: CASTLAGGRLFEQYF.

The J gene is TRBJ2-7, the V gene TRBV29-1; 7 nucleotides align to TRBD2. Per germline, CDR1 SQVTM and CDR2 ANQGSEA. The junction had 7 bases not matched to a gene; V was cut back by 6 bases and J by 2 bases. The CDR3 is made up of 13 amino acids. CDR3 residues: CSVGGTPTYEQYF. The CDR3 region has the DNA TGCAGCGTCGGGGGGACTCCGACCTACGAGCAGTACTTC.

The chain has TRBV18 and TRBJ2-7, with 14 bases lining up with TRBD2. V dropped 2 bases and J dropped 4; count of bases not matched to a gene: 4. Germline V CDR1 and CDR2: KGHSH, LQKENI. The CDR3 spans 16 residues. The CDR3 sequence: CASSPAGLAGVYEQYF. The CDR3 DNA is TGTGCCAGCTCACCAGCGGGACTAGCGGGAGTGTACGAGCAGTACTTC.

V gene TRBV6-5 combines with J gene TRBJ1-2, with D possibly matching TRBD1 (5 bases). Germline CDR1 is MNHEY and CDR2 is SVGAGI. Deletions cut 2 bases from V and 6 bases from J, with 13 bases between. The CDR3 covers 14 residues. The CDR3 loop reads CASSYGGFRDGYTF. CDR3 coding DNA: TGTGCCAGCAGTTACGGGGGGTTTAGGGATGGCTACACCTTC.

The J gene is TRBJ2-1, the V gene TRBV7-6; no clear D gene. There are 13 residues in the CDR3. Between the trimmed V and J ends, which lost 1 base and 6 bases, there was a span of 7 bases. Germline CDR1 is SGHVS and CDR2 is FNYEAQ. DNA of the CDR3: TGTGCCAGCAGCTTAGTCCCGGGCAATGAGCAGTTCTTC. Protein product: CASSLVPGNEQFF.

This clone was detected a few times. The V call is TRBV6-1, the J call TRBJ2-6, with no clear D. The CDR3 runs 12 residues. In germline, CDR1 is MNHNS, CDR2 SASEGT. Between the trimmed V and J ends, which lost 1 base and 12 bases, there was a span of 7 bases. The CDR3 nucleotides read TGTGCCAGCAGTGAAGAGATCCGCGTCCTGACTTTC. Its translation is CASSEEIRVLTF.

Regarding this clone: A junction end diverges from the germline sequence, so it may reflect a read error. The V gene is TRBV20-1, the J gene TRBJ2-5, with D maybe TRBD2 (6 bases). The CDR3 loop spans 8 amino acids. Looked up from germline, CDR1 is DFQATT and CDR2 is SNEGSKA (reference sequence). CDR3 nucleotide sequence: TGCAGTGCTGGGGGACTCCACTTC. Its protein is CSAGGLHF.

As to this clone: A junction end diverges from the germline sequence, so it may reflect a read error. This chain connects TRBV12-5 to TRBJ2-1, with 7 bases aligning to TRBD1. This CDR3 contains 13 residues. Germline CDR1 and CDR2: LGHNT and FRNRAP. Here the CDR3 DNA reads TGTGCTAGTGGCTTGGGACAGACCAATGAGCAGTTCTTC. It is translated as CASGLGQTNEQFF.

The chain joins TRBV18 to TRBJ2-2; TRBD1 aligns across 8 bases. V shed 5 bases, J shed 4 bases, and the junction held 6 bases outside the gene matches. Germline-derived CDR1 and CDR2 are KGHSH and LQKENI. CDR3 size: 15 residues. The CDR3 loop reads CASSSTGVGTGELFF. The CDR3 DNA reads as TGTGCCAGCTCATCGACAGGGGTTGGCACCGGGGAGCTGTTTTTT.

This chain connects TRBV7-9 to TRBJ1-4; D is uncertain. The CDR3 has 17 amino acids. Between the trimmed V and J ends, which lost 1 base and 0 bases, there was a span of 12 bases. Looked up from germline, CDR1 is SEHNR and CDR2 is FQNEAQ (reference sequence). CDR3 amino acids: CASSLDLGLATNEKLFF. The CDR3, as DNA: TGTGCCAGCAGCTTAGACCTGGGTCTCGCAACTAATGAAAAACTGTTTTTT.

The chain joins TRBV4-3 to TRBJ2-7, with no clear D. The germline V and J ends were trimmed by 8 bases and 4 bases, with 18 bases remaining between them. The CDR3 contains 14 residues. CDR1 is LGHNA and CDR2 is YSLEER in the germline V gene. CDR3 in DNA: TGCGCCAGCGGACCCTCAGATCGTACGTACGAGCAGTACTTC. Translated, it gives CASGPSDRTYEQYF.

The V call is TRBV4-1, the J call TRBJ1-4, with a weak D call TRBD1 (6 bases). This CDR3 has 16 residues. Germline V gene lookup returns CDR1 MGHRA and CDR2 YSYEKL. Between the trimmed V and J ends, which lost 0 bases and 3 bases, there was a span of 11 bases. This CDR3 reads CASSQDRGSANEKLFF. The CDR3 coding sequence is TGCGCCAGCAGCCAAGACAGGGGATCGGCTAATGAAAAACTGTTTTTT.

Only one count was recorded for this clone. Other nucleotide sequences from this sample produce the same CDR3. For the CDR3, the DNA is TGCGCCAGCAGCCTGGGACTAGCGGGGCTACTCTACAATGAGCAGTTCTTC. This sequence encodes CASSLGLAGLLYNEQFF. V is TRBV5-1 and J is TRBJ2-1, with 13 bases lining up with TRBD2. The CDR3 has 17 residues. V shed 4 bases, J shed 3 bases, and the junction held 7 bases outside the gene matches. Germline-derived CDR1 and CDR2 are SGHRS and YFSETQ.

V and J are TRBV18 and TRBJ2-7; 10 nucleotides match TRBD2. CDR3 length: 15 residues. J was trimmed by 3 bases and V by 4 bases; bases with no gene match: 6. The germline V gene encodes CDR1 KGHSH and CDR2 LQKENI. The chain's CDR3 is CASSQGTSDYYEQYF. DNA of the CDR3: TGTGCCAGCTCACAGGGGACTAGCGACTACTACGAGCAGTACTTC.